The clone carrying this T cell receptor (beta chain) was counted between two and nine times. The data derive from a study of blood T cell repertoires in COVID-19. Study information: Spain, Italy and the United States supplied samples that represented acute and convalescent COVID-19.

In the original workflow: The authors estimated nucleated cell counts from reference gene primer amplification. This table comes from immunoSEQ multiplex PCR, and its TCRdb copy is limited to in-frame clones, with some not included. V and J calls and clone size are those listed in that table; D and trimming were worked out from the DNA. Seen here are over 300,000 clones, around 86% observed once, and the top ten hold about 1.6%. The CDR3 sequence is 15 residues long. With V trimmed by 2 bases and J by 6 bases, 12 bases remained unmatched. Germline-derived CDR1 and CDR2 are GTSNPN and SVGIG (reference sequence).

The sequence derives from a woman aged 45 to 65 with acute or convalescent COVID-19. This sequence joins TRBV30 and TRBJ2-7; 8 bases are a match to TRBD1. The sequenced sample was peripheral blood. The CDR3 region has the DNA TGTGCCTGGAGTAGCGACAGGGGAGGAATTAGCGAGCAGTACTTC. This sequence encodes CAWSSDRGGISEQYF.